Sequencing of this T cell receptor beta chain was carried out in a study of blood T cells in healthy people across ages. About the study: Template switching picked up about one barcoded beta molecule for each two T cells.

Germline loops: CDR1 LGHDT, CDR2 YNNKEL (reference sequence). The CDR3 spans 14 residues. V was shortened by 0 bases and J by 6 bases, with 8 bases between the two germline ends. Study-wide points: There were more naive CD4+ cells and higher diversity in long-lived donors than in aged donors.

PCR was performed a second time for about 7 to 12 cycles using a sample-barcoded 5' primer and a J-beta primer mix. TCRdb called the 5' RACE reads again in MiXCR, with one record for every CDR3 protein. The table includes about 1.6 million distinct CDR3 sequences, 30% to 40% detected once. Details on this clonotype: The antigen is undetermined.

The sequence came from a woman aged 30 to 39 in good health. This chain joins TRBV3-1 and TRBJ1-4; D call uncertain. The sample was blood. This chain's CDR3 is CASSQDTADEKLFF. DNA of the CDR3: TGTGCCAGCAGCCAAGATACGGCGGATGAAAAACTGTTTTTT.